The 12 T cell receptor beta chains reported below all come from one sample, sequenced in a study of blood T cells in healthy people across ages. With a J-beta primer mix and a sample-barcoded 5' primer, a second PCR ran about 7 to 12 cycles. One entry per CDR3 protein, called by TCRdb with MiXCR from the 5' RACE reads. The table lists 700,000 to 950,000 distinct CDR3 sequences, roughly 50% of them singletons. The sequencing sample was made of blood. All receptors come from a young man in good health.

This clonotype occurred a few times. The CDR3 region has the DNA TGCAGCGTTGGGAGGCGGGACATTCAGTACTTC. This codes for CSVGRRDIQYF. This chain uses TRBV29-1 with TRBJ2-4, with TRBD2 as a possible D gene (5 bases). The V end was cut by 4 bases, the J end by 8 bases, with 9 bases between. Germline values: CDR1 SQVTM, CDR2 ANQGSEA. The CDR3 runs to 11 residues. The variable domain in full, completed from reference TRBV29-1 and TRBJ2-4, reads SAVISQKPSRDICQRGTSLTIQCQVDSQVTMMFWYRQQPGQSLTLIATANQGSEATYESGFVIDKFPISRPNLTFSTLTVSNMSPEDSSIYLCSVGRRDIQYFGAGTRLSVL.

The V call is TRBV4-2, the J call TRBJ2-7; 9 bases match TRBD1. The J call may be mistaken, given a closer DNA end match to TRBJ2-5. Germline lookup yields CDR1 LGHNA and CDR2 YNFKEQ. This CDR3 has 15 amino acids. The CDR3 reads CASSSPGQGEETQYF. Here the CDR3 DNA reads TGTGCCAGCAGCTCTCCGGGACAGGGAGAGGAGACCCAGTACTTC.

The V and J genes are TRBV7-6 and TRBJ2-5; D might be TRBD2 (5 bases). TRBJ2-7 explains the end of the DNA better; the J call may be wrong. The CDR3 is 13 residues long. Germline V gene sequence: CDR1 SGHVS, CDR2 FNYEAQ. CDR3 DNA sequence: TGTGCCAGCAGCTTATTCACCGGGGACGAGCAGTACTTC. Translation: CASSLFTGDEQYF.

The chain is built from TRBV9 and TRBJ2-2; TRBD1 aligns across 7 bases. This CDR3 is built from 17 residues. V trimming: 0 bases; J trimming: 6 bases; junction bases outside the gene matches: 11. The germline V gene has CDR1 SGDLS and CDR2 YYNGEE. Written as DNA, the CDR3 is TGTGCCAGCAGCGTAGCCCTTGGGACAGTAAGGTCCGGGGAGCTGTTTTTT. This encodes CASSVALGTVRSGELFF. The whole variable domain, remainder taken from reference TRBV9 and TRBJ2-2, is DSGVTQTPKHLITATGQRVTLRCSPRSGDLSVYWYQQSLDQGLQFLIQYYNGEERAKGNILERFSAQQFPDLHSELNLSSLELGDSALYFCASSVALGTVRSGELFFGEGSRLTVL.

The table lists this clonotype with a few counts. The chain has TRBV7-9 and TRBJ2-5; D gene uncertain. Trimming cost V 7 bases and J 3 bases, with 9 bases left between them. The germline CDR1 and CDR2 sequences are SEHNR and FQNEAQ (reference sequence). The CDR3 sequence is 12 residues long. The CDR3 is CASTRPKETQYF. CDR3 DNA: TGTGCCAGCACTCGACCTAAAGAGACCCAGTACTTC.

This clonotype showed up many times. A much larger clonotype is one base distant, so this may be a read error. The chain carries TRBV12-3 or TRBV12-4 and TRBJ2-3, with 8 bases lining up with TRBD2. The CDR3 consists of 14 residues. In DNA, the CDR3 is TGTGCCAGCAGTTTCGGGGGGGGAGCAGATATGCAGTATTTT. Protein: CASSFGGGADMQYF.

This clonotype is a singleton in its sample. The V and J genes are TRBV28 and TRBJ1-1; no firm D call. Germline V gives CDR1 MDHEN, CDR2 SYDVKM. Trimming took 8 bases from V and 1 from J, leaving 8 bases between them. The CDR3 has 12 amino acids. The CDR3 DNA follows: TGTGCCAGCGCACTCGAGAACACTGAAGCTTTCTTT. This translates into CASALENTEAFF.

This chain uses TRBV29-1 with TRBJ2-1; tentatively, D is TRBD1 (5 bases). Germline assignment: CDR1 SQVTM and CDR2 ANQGSEA. The V end lost 5 bases, the J end lost 4 bases, and 12 bases lay between the germline ends. This CDR3 contains 13 residues. In nucleotides, the CDR3 is TGCAGCGTTAAACAGGAATCGTACAATGAGCAGTTCTTC. This gives the protein CSVKQESYNEQFF.

In regard to this clonotype: Just one base apart from a much larger clone, this may be a read error. This sequence joins TRBV6-5 and TRBJ2-1; perhaps D is TRBD1 or TRBD2 (5 bases each). The germline V and J ends were trimmed by 0 bases and 13 bases, with 13 bases remaining between them. The CDR3 runs to 13 residues. Germline V gene sequence: CDR1 MNHEY, CDR2 SVGAGI. CDR3 protein: CASSYSDYGTQFF. The CDR3 bases are TGTGCCAGCAGTTACTCGGATTACGGGACCCAGTTCTTC.

The genes are TRBV9 and TRBJ2-2; 8 bases match TRBD2. The CDR3 spans 14 residues. The germline CDR1 and CDR2 sequences are SGDLS and YYNGEE. V lost 2 bases, J lost 7 bases, and 4 bases stayed unmatched. Here the CDR3 DNA reads TGTGCCAGCAGCGTGCTAGCGGGTATCGGGGAGCTGTTTTTT. Its translation: CASSVLAGIGELFF.

A few counts support this clonotype. This chain joins TRBV4-3 and TRBJ2-6; 9 bases fit TRBD1. The CDR3 has 17 residues. Losses at the gene ends were 3 bases for V and 3 bases for J; bases not matched to a gene: 6. Germline V lookup: CDR1 LGHNA, CDR2 YSLEER. The CDR3 region has the DNA TGCGCCAGCAGCCAGCCGGGACAGGGACTTGGGGCCAACGTCCTGACTTTC. This codes for CASSQPGQGLGANVLTF.

The CDR3 reads CSARRVGAGPVAFF. The CDR3 DNA reads as TGCAGTGCTAGACGAGTAGGGGCTGGGCCCGTAGCTTTCTTT. The chain recombines TRBV20-1 with TRBJ1-1; a possible D gene is TRBD1 (5 bases). Trimming removed 2 bases from V and 10 bases from J, with 20 bases in between. The CDR3 sequence is 14 residues long. Germline CDR1 and CDR2: DFQATT and SNEGSKA (reference sequence).